The 29 T cell receptor beta chains below come from one sample, sequenced in a study of beta chain features in type 1 diabetes. cDNA synthesis used the whole RNA isolate, giving expressed TCRB sequences. Using immunoSEQ multiplex PCR, the repertoire was profiled, and TCRdb retains in-frame clones only, with some absent. This sample yields fewer than 500,000 clones, of which about 15% are seen a single time; 0.03% to 0.04% belongs to the top ten. Sequenced input: naive CD4+ T cells from blood. These receptors all come from a man under 40 in good health.

V gene TRBV5-1 combines with J gene TRBJ2-2, with D unresolved. CDR1 is SGHRS and CDR2 is YFSETQ in the germline V gene. The V gene lost 3 bases and the J gene lost 2 bases, with 17 bases spanning the gap. The CDR3 loop spans 17 amino acids. The CDR3 nucleotides read TGCGCCAGCAGCTCCAGGTTGCTCCCTCGTAACACCGGGGAGCTGTTTTTT. This translates into CASSSRLLPRNTGELFF.

The chain uses TRBV4-3 and TRBJ2-3; 12 bases are shared with TRBD2. The length of the CDR3 is 17 residues. J lost 4 bases, V lost 3 bases, and 8 bases had no gene match. Germline lookup yields CDR1 LGHNA and CDR2 YSLEER. The chain's CDR3 is CASSHQTSGSRSDTQYF. The CDR3 nucleotides are TGCGCCAGCAGCCACCAGACTAGCGGGAGTCGCTCAGATACGCAGTATTTT.

V gene TRBV27 combines with J gene TRBJ2-5; possibly TRBD2 for D (5 bases). Germline CDR1 and CDR2: MNHEY and SMNVEV (reference sequence). There are 16 residues in the CDR3. V was clipped by 5 bases and J by 4 bases, with 20 bases between them. CDR3 protein: CASSQSQLGFGETQYF. The CDR3 DNA reads TGTGCCAGCAGTCAATCCCAACTAGGGTTCGGAGAGACCCAGTACTTC.

The CDR3 sequence is CASSDFAGGANYGYTF. Written as DNA, the CDR3 is TGTGCCAGCAGTGATTTTGCGGGGGGCGCAAACTATGGCTACACCTTC. The rearrangement uses TRBV25-1 and TRBJ1-2; a weak D match, TRBD1 (6 bases). This CDR3 has 16 residues. Germline CDR1 and CDR2: MGHDK and SYGVNS. Deletions cut 3 bases from V and 2 bases from J, with 16 bases between.

In its sample, this clone was seen a few times. The gene calls are TRBV10-3 and TRBJ2-3; TRBD2 agrees at 11 bases. V shed 1 base and J 2 bases; nucleotides not matched to a gene: 5. The CDR3 runs 17 residues. Germline V gene data show CDR1 as ENHRY and CDR2 as SYGVKD. The CDR3 is CAISELLAGGLTDTQYF. The DNA for the CDR3 is TGTGCCATCAGTGAGTTGCTAGCGGGGGGACTCACAGATACGCAGTATTTT.

This clone was picked up a small number of times. The V and J genes are TRBV7-9 and TRBJ2-1, with 11 bases that match TRBD2. The germline CDR1 and CDR2 sequences are SEHNR and FQNEAQ (reference sequence). Unmatched junction bases numbered 7, after V lost 5 bases and J lost 4 bases. This CDR3 contains 16 residues. The CDR3 spells CASSQRTSGPYNEQFF. CDR3 coding DNA: TGTGCCAGCAGCCAGAGGACTAGCGGGCCGTACAATGAGCAGTTCTTC.

This clone was detected a few times. This rearrangement joins TRBV19 to TRBJ1-4; 7 bases map to TRBD1. Per germline, CDR1 LNHDA and CDR2 SQIVND (reference sequence). This CDR3 region has 15 residues. The ends lost 3 bases at V and 4 bases at J; junction bases unmatched: 5. CDR3 DNA: TGTGCCAGTAGTATCCGGACAGGAGTTAATGAAAAACTGTTTTTT. It is translated as CASSIRTGVNEKLFF. Drawing the rest from reference TRBV19 and TRBJ1-4, the complete variable domain is DGGITQSPKYLFRKEGQNVTLSCEQNLNHDAMYWYRQDPGQGLRLIYYSQIVNDFQKGDIAEGYSVSREKKESFPLTVTSAQKNPTAFYLCASSIRTGVNEKLFFGSGTQLSVL.

This clone was counted only a few times. The chain employs TRBV9 and TRBJ2-1; D remains ambiguous. Germline V gene data show CDR1 as SGDLS and CDR2 as YYNGEE. The CDR3 length is 13 residues. V was clipped by 1 base and J by 6 bases, with 8 bases between them. CDR3 DNA: TGTGCCAGCAGCGTATCCCGTCTCAATGAGCAGTTCTTC. This codes for CASSVSRLNEQFF.

This clone turned up a few times. The rearrangement joins TRBV29-1 to TRBJ2-1; 13 bases line up with TRBD2. CDR1 is SQVTM, CDR2 ANQGSEA, per germline. The CDR3 has 14 residues. V trimming: 6 bases; J trimming: 8 bases; junction bases outside the gene matches: 7. Here the CDR3 DNA reads TGCAGCGTGGAGGGACTAGCGGGACTTTATGAGCAGTTCTTC. Translation gives CSVEGLAGLYEQFF.

Written as DNA, the CDR3 is TGTGCCAGCAGTTTGGGACAGGGGGGAGAGACCCAGTACTTC. Translated, it gives CASSLGQGGETQYF. The rearrangement joins TRBV28 to TRBJ2-5, with TRBD1 identical over 11 bases. The junction had 1 base not matched to a gene; V was cut back by 3 bases and J by 4 bases. From germline, CDR1 is MDHEN and CDR2 SYDVKM. The CDR3 extends over 14 amino acids.

This chain connects TRBV28 to TRBJ2-7; the match to TRBD2 covers 12 bases. The CDR3 is 14 amino acids. CDR1 and CDR2 (germline): MDHEN, SYDVKM. The J segment lost 3 bases and the V segment lost 4 bases, leaving 1 base of the junction unmatched. The CDR3 nucleotides are TGTGCCAGCAGTTCGGGACTAGCGGGCTACGAGCAGTACGTC. This translates into CASSSGLAGYEQYV.

This clone occurred a few times. The chain combines TRBV7-9 with TRBJ1-2; D remains unclear. The CDR3 is 14 amino acids. Germline assignment: CDR1 SEHNR and CDR2 FQNEAQ (reference sequence). Between the trimmed V and J ends, which lost 7 bases and 8 bases, there was a span of 20 bases. The DNA of the CDR3 is TGTGCCAGCATTCTCCTCCGGTCGGGCTCCGGCTACACCTTC. Residues: CASILLRSGSGYTF. Using reference TRBV7-9 and TRBJ1-2 for the parts outside the CDR3, the full variable domain is DTGVSQNPRHKITKRGQNVTFRCDPISEHNRLYWYRQTLGQGPEFLTYFQNEAQLEKSRLLSDRFSAERPKGSFSTLEIQRTEQGDSAMYLCASILLRSGSGYTFGSGTRLTVV.

This sequence joins TRBV20-1 and TRBJ2-2; D is uncertain. The CDR3 consists of 10 residues. V lost 6 bases, J lost 6 bases, and 5 bases lay in between. Germline V lookup: CDR1 DFQATT, CDR2 SNEGSKA (reference sequence). The CDR3 reads CSAPPGELFF. CDR3 in DNA: TGCAGTGCACCTCCCGGGGAGCTGTTTTTT.

The chain uses TRBV4-3 and TRBJ2-1, with TRBD2 matching over 8 bases. This CDR3 has 18 residues. V shed 4 bases, J shed 7 bases, and the junction held 18 bases outside the gene matches. The V gene's germline CDR1 is LGHNA and CDR2 YSLEER. CDR3 sequence (DNA): TGCGCCAGCAGCCCGCATCGGGCGGTAGCGGGAAGAAGTAATGAGCAGTTCTTC. Translating it yields CASSPHRAVAGRSNEQFF.

CDR3 sequence (DNA): TGTGCCAGCAGCGCCGCACCAGGGAGAGAGACCCAGTACTTC. Translated, it gives CASSAAPGRETQYF. The gene calls are TRBV6-6 and TRBJ2-5, with D perhaps matching TRBD1 or TRBD2 (5 bases each). Trimming took off 6 bases at V and 4 bases at J, with 15 bases between the two ends. The length of the CDR3 is 14 residues. CDR1 and CDR2 (germline): MNHNY, SVGAGI (reference sequence).

This clone was counted at least ten times. The chain has TRBV7-2 and TRBJ2-3; perhaps TRBD1 as D (6 bases). The CDR3 spans 11 residues. V shed 2 bases and J shed 10 bases, with 7 bases lying between them. The germline V gene has CDR1 SGHTA and CDR2 FQGNSA. The CDR3, as DNA: TGTGCCAGCAGCTTATGGACAGCGCAGTATTTT. It codes for CASSLWTAQYF.

The genes are TRBV5-6 and TRBJ2-7, with TRBD1 matching over 8 bases. Trimming cost V 4 bases and J 1 base; bases outside gene matches: 1. This CDR3 spans 13 amino acids. Germline-derived CDR1 and CDR2 are SGHDT and YYEEEE. The CDR3 nucleotides read TGTGCCAGCAGCAGGGACAGGTCCTACGAGCAGTACGTC. Protein: CASSRDRSYEQYV.

The genes are TRBV10-3 and TRBJ2-7; D is undetermined. This CDR3 contains 12 residues. V was cut by 5 bases and J by 0 bases, with 5 bases left in between. Germline CDR1 ENHRY, CDR2 SYGVKD. DNA of the CDR3: TGTGCCATCAGTCCTAGCTCCTACGAGCAGTACTTC. The encoded protein is CAISPSSYEQYF.

This chain links TRBV29-1 with TRBJ2-1; D remains unclear. The CDR3 sequence is 15 residues long. The germline CDR1 and CDR2 sequences are SQVTM and ANQGSEA. V shed 4 bases and J shed 0 bases, with 13 bases lying between them. The CDR3 nucleotides are TGCAGCGTTGCAGCCTTAGTAAGCTCCTACAATGAGCAGTTCTTC. It yields the protein CSVAALVSSYNEQFF.

This chain connects TRBV5-4 to TRBJ1-6, with 7 bases matching TRBD1. Germline CDR1 reads SGHNT; CDR2 reads YYREEE (reference sequence). J lost 10 bases, V lost 4 bases, and 8 bases had no gene match. The CDR3 length is 14 residues. The CDR3 protein is CASSKTGSRSPLHF. DNA for the CDR3: TGTGCCAGCAGCAAGACAGGGTCTCGGTCACCCCTCCACTTT.

This clone has more than one count but fewer than ten. The chain joins TRBV29-1 to TRBJ1-2, with D tentatively TRBD1 (6 bases). The CDR3 consists of 15 residues. The germline V and J ends were trimmed by 7 bases and 1 base, with 19 bases remaining between them. Germline loops: CDR1 SQVTM, CDR2 ANQGSEA. The CDR3 sequence is CSADTGGLFNYGYTF. The CDR3 DNA follows: TGCAGCGCCGATACTGGGGGGCTCTTTAACTATGGCTACACCTTC.

This CDR3 reads CASSQREGGEAFF. The CDR3 DNA reads TGTGCCAGCAGCCAGCGGGAGGGAGGTGAAGCTTTCTTT. The chain uses TRBV7-9 and TRBJ1-1, with D unclear. The germline V gene encodes CDR1 SEHNR and CDR2 FQNEAQ (reference sequence). The CDR3 consists of 13 residues. Trimming removed 5 bases from V and 7 bases from J, with 14 bases in between. Looking up the rest from reference TRBV7-9 and TRBJ1-1 gives the full variable domain: DTGVSQNPRHKITKRGQNVTFRCDPISEHNRLYWYRQTLGQGPEFLTYFQNEAQLEKSRLLSDRFSAERPKGSFSTLEIQRTEQGDSAMYLCASSQREGGEAFFGQGTRLTVV.

The chain joins TRBV27 to TRBJ2-6; D gene uncertain. V was clipped by 8 bases and J by 2 bases, with 10 bases between them. The germline CDR1 and CDR2 sequences are MNHEY and SMNVEV (reference sequence). CDR3 length: 14 amino acids. CDR3: CASAASAGANVLTF. The CDR3 bases are TGTGCCAGCGCCGCATCAGCTGGGGCCAACGTCCTGACTTTC.

This chain uses TRBV19 with TRBJ2-4, with a tentative D call TRBD2 (6 bases). CDR1 is LNHDA and CDR2 is SQIVND in the germline V gene (reference sequence). Trimming pared 4 bases from V and 5 bases from J, leaving 15 bases between. The CDR3 sequence is 15 residues long. CDR3 in DNA: TGTGCCAGTAGTAGTAGAAGGGAGGCGGAAAACATTCAGTACTTC. Translated: CASSSRREAENIQYF. The variable domain in full, with the rest retrieved from reference TRBV19 and TRBJ2-4, is DGGITQSPKYLFRKEGQNVTLSCEQNLNHDAMYWYRQDPGQGLRLIYYSQIVNDFQKGDIAEGYSVSREKKESFPLTVTSAQKNPTAFYLCASSSRREAENIQYFGAGTRLSVL.

The CDR3 loop reads CASDSSASTDTQYF. The CDR3 bases are TGTGCCAGCGATAGTAGTGCTAGCACAGATACGCAGTATTTT. This rearrangement joins TRBV2 to TRBJ2-3, with D unresolved. V gave up 8 bases and J gave up 0 bases, with 12 bases separating them. Germline assignment: CDR1 SNHLY and CDR2 FYNNEI. CDR3 length: 14 amino acids.

This clone came up a few times. CDR3 sequence: CAISDYSSGANVLTF. CDR3 coding DNA: TGTGCCATCAGTGATTACAGCTCTGGGGCCAACGTCCTGACTTTC. The chain uses TRBV10-3 and TRBJ2-6; D remains ambiguous. Trimming took 3 bases from V and 0 from J, leaving 6 bases between them. The germline gives CDR1 ENHRY, CDR2 SYGVKD. This CDR3 is 15 amino acids long.

In its sample, this clone was seen a few times. This chain uses TRBV11-2 with TRBJ2-1, with 7 bases matching TRBD2. This CDR3 is built from 13 residues. Germline CDR1 reads SGHAT; CDR2 reads FQNNGV. With 4 bases clipped from V and 6 bases from J, the junction kept 3 bases outside the gene matches. The chain's CDR3 is CASSSGLVNEQFF. The CDR3 bases are TGTGCCAGCAGCTCCGGACTAGTCAATGAGCAGTTCTTC.

There are many counts of this clone. The chain is built from TRBV13 and TRBJ2-4, with D perhaps TRBD2 (5 bases). The CDR3 runs to 19 residues. The V end lost 5 bases, the J end lost 2 bases, and 25 bases lay between the germline ends. The germline gives CDR1 PRHDT, CDR2 FYEKMQ (reference sequence). CDR3 DNA sequence: TGTGCCAGCAGCGCCGCGTGGACGGAGAGGGTTTCTTCCAAAAACATTCAGTACTTC. Translated: CASSAAWTERVSSKNIQYF.

The chain combines TRBV18 with TRBJ2-2; D call uncertain. The CDR3 is made up of 16 amino acids. In germline, CDR1 is KGHSH, CDR2 LQKENI. Trimming took off 2 bases at V and 0 bases at J, with 10 bases between the two ends. DNA of the CDR3: TGTGCCAGCTCACCAATGGAAACATCGAACACCGGGGAGCTGTTTTTT. This encodes CASSPMETSNTGELFF. Filled out from reference TRBV18 and TRBJ2-2, the complete variable domain reads NAGVMQNPRHLVRRRGQEARLRCSPMKGHSHVYWYRQLPEEGLKFMVYLQKENIIDESGMPKERFSAEFPKEGPSILRIQQVVRGDSAAYFCASSPMETSNTGELFFGEGSRLTVL.